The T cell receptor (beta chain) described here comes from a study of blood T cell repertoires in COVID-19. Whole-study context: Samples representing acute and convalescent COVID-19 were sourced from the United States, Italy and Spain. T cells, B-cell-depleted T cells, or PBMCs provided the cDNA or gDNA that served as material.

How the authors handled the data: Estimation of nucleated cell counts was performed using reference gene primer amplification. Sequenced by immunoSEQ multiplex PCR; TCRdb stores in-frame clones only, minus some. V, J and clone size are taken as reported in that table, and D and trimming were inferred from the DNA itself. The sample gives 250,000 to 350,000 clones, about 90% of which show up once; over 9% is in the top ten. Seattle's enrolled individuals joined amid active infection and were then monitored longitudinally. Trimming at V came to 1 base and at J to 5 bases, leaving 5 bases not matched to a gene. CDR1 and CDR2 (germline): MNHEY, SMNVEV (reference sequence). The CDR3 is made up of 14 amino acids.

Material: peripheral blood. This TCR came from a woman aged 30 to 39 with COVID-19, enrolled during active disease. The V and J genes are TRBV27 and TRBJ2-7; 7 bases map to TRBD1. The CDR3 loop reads CASSLWDRSNEQYF. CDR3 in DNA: TGTGCCAGCAGTTTATGGGACAGAAGCAACGAGCAGTACTTC.